Listed below are T cell receptor beta chains from one sample, sequenced in a study of T cell changes during pregnancy in multiple sclerosis. The table came from immunoSEQ multiplex PCR; TCRdb's copy has only in-frame clones and leaves some out. Of approximately 83,000 clones in the sample, approximately 94% were seen once. This sample comprised peripheral blood, obtained in the third trimester of pregnancy. The receptors stem from a female donor with multiple sclerosis, enrolled in a pregnancy study. CDR3s include the opening cysteine and the closing phenylalanine or tryptophan. A D gene is named only where the DNA matches it firmly. The size field is filled for only some rows; it gives once, few, many or a size class.

d_call	v_call	cdr3_length	clone_size	j_call	cdr3_aa	cdr3_nt
NA	TRBV25-1	15	NA	TRBJ1-2	CASSDRRQINYGYTF	TGTGCCAGCAGTGACAGGAGACAGATTAACTATGGCTACACCTTC
TRBD1	TRBV5-6	15	NA	TRBJ1-2	CASSFLDREYYGYTF	TGTGCCAGCAGCTTTTTGGACAGGGAGTACTATGGCTACACCTTC
TRBD1	TRBV6-6	16	once	TRBJ1-2	CASRPPRQGGNYGYTF	TGTGCCAGCAGGCCGCCTCGACAGGGAGGAAACTATGGCTACACCTTC
NA	TRBV19	12	NA	TRBJ1-4	CASSIGRGKLFF	TGTGCCAGTAGTATAGGTCGAGGGAAACTGTTTTTT
TRBD1	TRBV28	15	NA	TRBJ1-5	CASSLVTGSNQPQHF	TGTGCCAGCAGTTTAGTGACAGGGAGCAATCAGCCCCAGCATTTT
NA	TRBV19	14	NA	TRBJ2-1	CASISSAGRNEQFF	TGTGCCAGTATCTCAAGCGCGGGGCGCAATGAGCAGTTCTTC
TRBD1	TRBV7-9	17	NA	TRBJ2-7	CASSSPNRDRGIYEQYF	TGTGCCAGCAGCTCCCCCAACCGGGACAGGGGCATATACGAGCAGTACTTC
TRBD2	TRBV19	17	NA	TRBJ2-1	CASSLFPGTSGSNEQFF	TGTGCCAGTAGTTTATTCCCCGGGACTAGCGGGAGCAATGAGCAGTTCTTC
NA	TRBV29-1	15	once	TRBJ2-6	CSVEDSTSGANVLTF	TGCAGCGTTGAAGATTCGACTTCTGGGGCCAACGTCCTGACTTTC
NA	TRBV2	16	NA	TRBJ1-5	CASRRSGMASNQPQHF	TGTGCCAGCAGAAGATCGGGGATGGCGAGCAATCAGCCCCAGCATTTT
NA	TRBV4-3	16	NA	TRBJ2-2	CASSQEPRGLAGELFF	TGCGCCAGCAGCCAAGAACCACGAGGTCTGGCCGGGGAGCTGTTTTTT
TRBD2	TRBV2	13	NA	TRBJ2-3	CASSGDYSDTQYF	TGTGCCAGCAGCGGGGACTATTCAGATACGCAGTATTTT
TRBD1	TRBV10-3	13	NA	TRBJ1-4	CATRQGSREKLFF	TGTGCCACGAGACAGGGGAGTCGTGAAAAACTGTTTTTT
NA	TRBV7-9	12	NA	TRBJ2-1	CASSLPGNEQFF	TGTGCCAGCAGCCTACCAGGGAATGAGCAGTTCTTC
TRBD2	TRBV9	15	NA	TRBJ2-7	CASSGTSGPTYEQYF	TGTGCCAGCAGCGGGACTAGCGGGCCCACCTACGAGCAGTACTTC